This entry concerns a single T cell receptor beta chain. Its recognized antigen is unknown. There are no base qualities to consult, and no much larger clone falls within one base. RNA was extracted using the RNeasy kit, and roughly 0.5 to 1 microgram was reverse transcribed with random hexamers. TCR beta CDR3 regions were amplified with the immunoSEQ multiplex PCR assay covering 54 Vbeta and 13 Jbeta segments. PCR amplification bias was corrected by using a synthetic template baseline for primer optimization and computational correction. For the original study's pipeline: Only productive sequences were kept, with reads annotated to V, D and J genes according to IMGT and analyzed in immunoSEQ Analyzer. Clonality was computed as one minus Shannon entropy normalized by log2 of the number of productive unique sequences. For each patient and control, public and private clones were evaluated among the 100 most prevalent clones. Clones were defined as Susac-specific when absent from the healthy and MS cohorts, from some 1,100 published viral clones and from other ImmuneACCESS disease sequences. TCRdb took the public reads, trimmed them with fastp at Q25, ran MiXCR for clone calling and kept in-frame beta chains. Each entry merges the rows of one CDR3 protein and shows their most common DNA and genes. The V and J calls and clone size are TCRdb's, not the authors'. The sample profile shows about 250,000 distinct CDR3 sequences; just over 90% of them were found once. Together, the top ten hold around 0.07% of the sample.

High-throughput TCR beta sequencing profiled peripheral blood CD8+ and CD4+ T cells from healthy donors, Susac syndrome patients and multiple sclerosis patients. The multiple sclerosis controls were treatment-naive patients who had stable or active relapsing-remitting disease and met the revised McDonald criteria. CD8+ TEMRA cells were enriched by FACS, while bulk CD8+ and CD4+ T cells were purified by magnetic negative isolation. Blood was drawn into EDTA tubes, processed within 24 hours, and PBMCs were isolated by density gradient centrifugation. PBMCs intended for TCR sequencing were cryopreserved in liquid nitrogen and were subsequently thawed in a 37 degrees C water bath. Purity of sorted or isolated CD4+, CD8+ and CD8+ TEMRA cells was at least 90%. The data derive from a study of CD8 T cells in Susac syndrome (dated by TCRdb to between 2018 and 2021). Turning to the overall study: Whether CD8+ T cell activation and differentiation in Susac syndrome was antigen driven was tested using repertoire sequencing.

Trimming accounts for 0 bases at V and 5 bases at J, while the number of junction bases matched to no gene is 11. The germline V gene yields SGHAT for CDR1 and FQNNGV for CDR2. From cysteine to phenylalanine, the CDR3 is 17 amino acids long. The DNA shown is the 51-base CDR3, in frame from base 1. Study-wide findings and limitations: The number of individuals in the TCR sequencing and HLA analysis was recognized as being relatively small.

Sequenced: CD4+ T cells from PBMCs. This sequence uses TRBV11-2 and TRBJ1-2; 8 of the junction bases match TRBD1. The source of this sequence is a human donor with multiple sclerosis. The CDR3 in this case is CASSLDVRGHGSYGYTF. The DNA sequence reads TGTGCCAGCAGCTTAGACGTCAGGGGGCACGGTAGTTATGGCTACACCTTC.